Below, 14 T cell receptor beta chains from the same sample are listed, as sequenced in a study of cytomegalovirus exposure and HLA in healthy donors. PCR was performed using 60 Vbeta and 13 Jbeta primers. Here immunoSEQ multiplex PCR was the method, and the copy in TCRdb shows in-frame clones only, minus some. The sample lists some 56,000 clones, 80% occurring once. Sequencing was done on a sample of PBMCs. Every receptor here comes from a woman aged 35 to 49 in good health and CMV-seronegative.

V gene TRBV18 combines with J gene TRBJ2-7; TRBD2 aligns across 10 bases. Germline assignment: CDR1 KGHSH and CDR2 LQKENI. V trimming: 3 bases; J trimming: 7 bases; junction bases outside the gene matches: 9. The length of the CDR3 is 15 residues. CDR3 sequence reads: CASSPPLAGAGEQYF. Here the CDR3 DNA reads TGTGCCAGCTCACCCCCCCTAGCGGGAGCTGGGGAGCAGTACTTC.

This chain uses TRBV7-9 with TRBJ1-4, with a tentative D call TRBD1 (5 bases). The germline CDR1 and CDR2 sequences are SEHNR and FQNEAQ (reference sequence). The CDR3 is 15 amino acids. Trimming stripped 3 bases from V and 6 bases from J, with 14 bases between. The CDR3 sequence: CASSFGASEHEKLFF. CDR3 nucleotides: TGTGCCAGCAGCTTTGGGGCCTCCGAGCATGAAAAACTGTTTTTT.

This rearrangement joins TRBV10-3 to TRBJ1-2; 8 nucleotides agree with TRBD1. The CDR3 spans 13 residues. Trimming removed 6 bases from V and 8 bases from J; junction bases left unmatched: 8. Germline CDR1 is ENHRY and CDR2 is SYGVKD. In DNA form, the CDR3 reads TGTGCCATCAGCGGAGGACAGGGTCACGGCTACACCTTC. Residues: CAISGGQGHGYTF.

The CDR3 sequence: CASSDTRTENQPQHF. CDR3 bases: TGTGCCAGCAGTGACACCCGGACAGAAAATCAGCCCCAGCATTTT. The chain is built from TRBV25-1 and TRBJ1-5; D may be TRBD1 (6 bases). The CDR3 totals 15 residues. The germline CDR1 and CDR2 sequences are MGHDK and SYGVNS. The germline V and J ends were trimmed by 3 bases and 4 bases, with 13 bases remaining between them.

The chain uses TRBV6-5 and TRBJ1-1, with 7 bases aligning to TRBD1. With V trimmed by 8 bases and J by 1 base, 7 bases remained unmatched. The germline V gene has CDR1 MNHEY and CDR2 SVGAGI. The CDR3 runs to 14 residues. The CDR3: CASQGQWRNTEAFF. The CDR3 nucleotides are TGTGCCAGCCAGGGACAGTGGAGGAACACTGAAGCTTTCTTT.

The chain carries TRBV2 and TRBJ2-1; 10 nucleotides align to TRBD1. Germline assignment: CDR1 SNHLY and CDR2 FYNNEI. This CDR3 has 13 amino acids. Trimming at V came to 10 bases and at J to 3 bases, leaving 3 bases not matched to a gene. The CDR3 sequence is CATRDRGYNEQFF. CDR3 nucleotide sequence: TGTGCCACCCGGGACAGGGGCTACAATGAGCAGTTCTTC.

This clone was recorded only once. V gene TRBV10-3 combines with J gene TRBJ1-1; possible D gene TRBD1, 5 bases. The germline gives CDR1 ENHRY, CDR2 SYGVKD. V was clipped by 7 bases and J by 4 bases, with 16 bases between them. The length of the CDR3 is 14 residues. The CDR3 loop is CAIKDLPGGTEAFF. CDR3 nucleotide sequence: TGTGCCATCAAAGATCTCCCGGGGGGCACTGAAGCTTTCTTT.

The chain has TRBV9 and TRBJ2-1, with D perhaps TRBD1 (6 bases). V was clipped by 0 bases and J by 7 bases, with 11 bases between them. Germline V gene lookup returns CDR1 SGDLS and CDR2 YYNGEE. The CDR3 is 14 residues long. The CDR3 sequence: CASSVVPGENEQFF. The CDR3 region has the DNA TGTGCCAGCAGCGTAGTGCCAGGGGAGAATGAGCAGTTCTTC. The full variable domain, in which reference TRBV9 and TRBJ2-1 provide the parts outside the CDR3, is DSGVTQTPKHLITATGQRVTLRCSPRSGDLSVYWYQQSLDQGLQFLIQYYNGEERAKGNILERFSAQQFPDLHSELNLSSLELGDSALYFCASSVVPGENEQFFGPGTRLTVL.

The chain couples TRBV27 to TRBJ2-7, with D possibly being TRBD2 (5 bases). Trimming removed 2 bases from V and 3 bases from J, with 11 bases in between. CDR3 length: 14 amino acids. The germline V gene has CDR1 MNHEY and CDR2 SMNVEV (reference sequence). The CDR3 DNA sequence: TGTGCCAGCAGTTTAGCGGGTCCCATCTACGAGCAGTACTTC. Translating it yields CASSLAGPIYEQYF.

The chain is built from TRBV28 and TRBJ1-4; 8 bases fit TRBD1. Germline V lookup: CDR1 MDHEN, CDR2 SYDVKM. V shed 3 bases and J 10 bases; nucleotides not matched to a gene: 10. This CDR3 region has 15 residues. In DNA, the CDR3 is TGTGCCAGCAGTTTTGATACAGGGGGATCAATAAAACTGTTTTTT. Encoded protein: CASSFDTGGSIKLFF.

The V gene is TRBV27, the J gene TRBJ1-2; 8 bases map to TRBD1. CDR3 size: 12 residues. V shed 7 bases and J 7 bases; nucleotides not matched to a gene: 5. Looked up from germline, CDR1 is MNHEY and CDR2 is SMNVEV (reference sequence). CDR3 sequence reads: CASTGQGGGYTF. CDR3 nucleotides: TGTGCCAGCACCGGACAGGGAGGTGGCTACACCTTC.

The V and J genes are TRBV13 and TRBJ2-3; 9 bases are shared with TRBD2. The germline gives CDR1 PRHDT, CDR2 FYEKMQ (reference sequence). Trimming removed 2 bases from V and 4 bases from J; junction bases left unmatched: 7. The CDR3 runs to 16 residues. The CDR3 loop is CASSLTVRLAADTQYF. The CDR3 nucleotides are TGTGCCAGCAGCTTAACGGTTCGACTAGCGGCAGATACGCAGTATTTT.

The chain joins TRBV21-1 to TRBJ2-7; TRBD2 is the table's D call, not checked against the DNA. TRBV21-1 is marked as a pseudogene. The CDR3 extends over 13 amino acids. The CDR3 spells CASSKAGLYEQYF. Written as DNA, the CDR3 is TGTGCCAGCAGCAAAGCGGGACTCTACGAGCAGTACTTC.

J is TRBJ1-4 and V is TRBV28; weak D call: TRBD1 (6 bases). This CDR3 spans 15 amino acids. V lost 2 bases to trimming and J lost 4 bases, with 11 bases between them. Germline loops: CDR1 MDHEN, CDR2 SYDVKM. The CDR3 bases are TGTGCCAGCAGTTTAGGGGGCGCAGGTAATGAAAAACTGTTTTTT. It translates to CASSLGGAGNEKLFF.